This paragraph reports one T cell receptor beta chain. Its antigen is not known. The data derive from a study of post-analysis software for immune sequencing data. Findings and caveats of the study: The study found TRBV5-6, TRBV5-1 and TRBV20-1 among five or six TRBV segments more frequent in patients than controls. Diversity measured as normalized Chao1 was significantly lower in multiple sclerosis patients than in controls. F-measure co-clustering was strong for batch-matched samples.

Libraries were made from TCR beta cDNA, and they carried unique molecular identifiers. TCRdb re-called the PCR reads with MiXCR, one entry per CDR3 protein. The sample contains about 770,000 distinct CDR3 sequences, more than 45% of which appear only once. CDR3 length equals 14 residues. Looked up from germline, CDR1 is SGHTA and CDR2 is FQGTGA. Trimming at V came to 2 bases and at J to 5 bases, leaving 5 bases not matched to a gene. This chain links TRBV7-3 with TRBJ2-7; 8 bases are a match to TRBD2. This TCR was sampled from a girl aged 5-17 years with multiple sclerosis. What was sequenced was blood. CDR3 protein: CASSLGREGHEQYF. DNA of the CDR3: TGTGCCAGCAGCTTAGGACGGGAGGGCCACGAGCAGTACTTC.